Sequencing of this TCR beta chain was carried out in a study of beta chain features in type 1 diabetes. Of the isolated RNA, all was reverse transcribed, and so the sequenced material was expressed TCRB transcripts. Regulatory, naive and central memory T cell samples averaged approximately 3.8 million reads. The method was immunoSEQ multiplex PCR; TCRdb's version includes in-frame clones alone and lacks a portion of them. This table holds around 290,000 clones, under 8.5% found once. Populations obtained by sorting all exceeded 98% purity. Regarding the study as a whole: Type 1 diabetes patients showed fewer insertions and more deletions at VDJ junctions. The naive, central memory and Treg TCRB repertoires showed an apparent similarity that was greater among patients than among healthy donors.

The sample holds many counts of this clone. Its antigen remains unidentified. The receptor's source is a woman aged 18-35 years in good health. The sequenced material came from central memory CD4+ T cells from blood.

This chain's CDR3 is CASSSQTSGTSKTQYF. As DNA, the CDR3 is TGTGCCAGCAGCTCACAGACTAGCGGGACGTCGAAGACCCAGTACTTC. V usage is TRBV5-4 and J usage is TRBJ2-5; 11 bases align to TRBD2. Germline loops: CDR1 SGHNT, CDR2 YYREEE (reference sequence). The J segment lost 6 bases and the V segment lost 3 bases, leaving 10 bases of the junction unmatched. The CDR3 has 16 residues.